This T cell receptor beta chain is from a study of cytomegalovirus exposure and HLA in healthy donors. Study conclusions and caveats: Researchers catalogued under 200 TCR beta chains as cytomegalovirus-associated. It was reportedly the case that the classifier diagnosed cytomegalovirus status with high specificity and sensitivity. Most sequenced TCRs were rare (though some public TCRs occurred in many donors).

Only in-frame clones appear in the TCRdb table, and some are missing; sequencing was by immunoSEQ multiplex PCR. This table has under 85,000 clones, over 90% appearing once. V was pared by 2 bases and J by 7 bases, with 15 bases between. Germline values: CDR1 SGHTA, CDR2 FQGNSA. CDR3 length: 15 amino acids. Donors came from a validation cohort of approximately 110 subjects, distinct from the first 666-subject cohort. Concerning this clone: Its cognate antigen is unknown.

V usage is TRBV7-2 and J usage is TRBJ1-5; D is possibly TRBD1 (6 bases). This TCR was recovered from a man aged 18 to 29 in good health and CMV-seropositive. The material sequenced was PBMCs. CDR3 nucleotides: TGTGCCAGCAGCTTATCTTCAGGGGCGGACCAGCCCCAGCATTTT. Amino acid sequence: CASSLSSGADQPQHF. Based on the CDR3 plus reference TRBV7-2 and TRBJ1-5, the full variable domain is GAGVSQSPSNKVTEKGKDVELRCDPISGHTALYWYRQSLGQGLEFLIYFQGNSAPDKSGLPSDRFSAERTGGSVSTLTIQRTQQEDSAVYLCASSLSSGADQPQHFGDGTRLSIL.